The T cell receptor (beta chain) described here comes from a study of T cell responses to AZD1222 COVID-19 vaccine. To note about this clone: Its specificity is not known.

Study-wide points: The sample set comprised mostly white British donors with more females, and clonal diversity was possibly underestimated.

V lost 4 bases and J lost 7, with 18 bases in between. Germline values: CDR1 SGHDT, CDR2 YYEEEE. CDR3 length: 15 amino acids. Clones were sequenced by immunoSEQ multiplex PCR, and TCRdb holds only the in-frame ones, with some missing. The table shows about 92,000 clones, with approximately 91% occurring only once. The material was peripheral blood, obtained on day 0 of AZD1222 vaccination. The chain has TRBV5-6 and TRBJ2-4; no firm D call. The TCR comes from an adult in good health. The CDR3 DNA reads TGTGCCAGCAGCCTGTCTAATGCCCGGCGGAACATTCAGTACTTC. Encoded protein: CASSLSNARRNIQYF.